Listed here is a single TCR beta chain. Its antigen remains unidentified. With eight separate reactions per sample, the authors made cDNA. Template switching was used to attach UMIs, which incorporated a 6-nucleotide sample barcode. TCRdb re-called the 5' RACE reads; one entry per CDR3 protein, DNA not given. The sample table sets out 310,000 or so distinct CDR3 sequences. This CDR3 has 17 residues. Germline CDR1 reads SGHRS; CDR2 reads YFSETQ. This sample was included in a study of monozygotic twins with inflammatory bowel disease. Study-wide findings and caveats: The sharing of clonotypes with others was lower in IBD patients than in healthy twins, especially with disease activity. No discrimination was achieved between different T cell subtypes.

This sequence was found in a human donor with ulcerative colitis or Crohn's disease, or a healthy co-twin of an affected twin (not recorded which). Source material: blood. V and J are TRBV5-1 and TRBJ2-3; without DNA, the TCRdb call of TRBD1 cannot be checked. CDR3 protein: CASSAWDWASLADTQYF.